Below are 27 T cell receptor beta chains sequenced from a single sample in a study of shared clonotypes between healthy human individuals. It was CD45RO-negative cells, positively selected for CCR7, that made up naive CD8 cells, with terminally differentiated effector memory CD45RA+ cells excluded. Clones were read by immunoSEQ multiplex PCR, and TCRdb kept only the in-frame ones, dropping some. The table records around 1.9 million clones, about 92% of them present only once. Sequencing used naive CD8+ T cells from PBMCs. Receptors were obtained from a man younger than 35 in good health. Some clones in this sample may be carry-over from other donors' samples.

On this clone itself: Within the sample, other DNA sequences also encode this same CDR3. The genes are TRBV7-2 and TRBJ1-5; no firm D call. V shed 5 bases and J shed 1 base, with 9 bases lying between them. The length of the CDR3 is 14 residues. Germline CDR1 and CDR2: SGHTA and FQGNSA. The CDR3 protein is CASSPAPSNQPQHF. In DNA, the CDR3 is TGTGCCAGCAGCCCGGCACCGAGCAATCAGCCCCAGCATTTT.

The chain employs TRBV6-5 and TRBJ2-7; D is ambiguous. This CDR3 contains 12 residues. Germline CDR1 MNHEY, CDR2 SVGAGI. V lost 2 bases to trimming and J lost 4 bases, with 6 bases between them. The CDR3 region has the DNA TGTGCCAGCAGTTACACGGGTTACGAGCAGTACTTC. This codes for CASSYTGYEQYF.

Worth noting for this clone: This same CDR3 is encoded by further DNA sequences in the sample. The chain combines TRBV28 with TRBJ1-5; D not resolved. Per germline, CDR1 MDHEN and CDR2 SYDVKM. V was cut by 2 bases and J by 5 bases, with 7 bases left in between. This CDR3 has 13 amino acids. The CDR3 DNA sequence: TGTGCCAGCAGTTTAGGACGCGATCAGCCCCAGCATTTT. This encodes CASSLGRDQPQHF.

This chain links TRBV9 with TRBJ2-7; weak D call: TRBD2 (5 bases). The CDR3 is 15 amino acids. Per the germline V gene, CDR1 is SGDLS and CDR2 is YYNGEE. V lost 4 bases, J lost 2 bases, and 16 bases lay in between. DNA for the CDR3: TGTGCCAGCAGCCCTACGACGAGGAGGCCCTACGAGCAGTACTTC. As protein: CASSPTTRRPYEQYF.

The chain joins TRBV10-1 to TRBJ2-3, with D unresolved. Trimming took off 2 bases at V and 2 bases at J, with 2 bases between the two ends. The CDR3 length is 12 residues. From germline, CDR1 is WNHNN and CDR2 SYGVQD (reference sequence). For the CDR3, the DNA is TGCGCCAGCAGTGAGCACACAGATACGCAGTATTTT. This translates into CASSEHTDTQYF.

About this clone: The same CDR3 is also encoded by other DNA sequences in this sample. This chain joins TRBV27 and TRBJ2-7; no clear D. V was shortened by 3 bases and J by 1 base, with 7 bases between the two germline ends. Germline V CDR1 and CDR2: MNHEY, SMNVEV (reference sequence). The CDR3 extends over 13 amino acids. The CDR3 DNA reads TGTGCCAGCAGTTTTACCCCTTCCTACGAGCAGTACTTC. As protein: CASSFTPSYEQYF.

The chain combines TRBV30 with TRBJ1-1; D gene uncertain. The CDR3 has 13 amino acids. V lost 0 bases and J 4 bases, leaving 9 bases between the germline ends. The germline gives CDR1 GTSNPN, CDR2 SVGIG (reference sequence). This CDR3 is CAWSVGPATEAFF. CDR3 sequence (DNA): TGTGCCTGGAGTGTTGGGCCGGCCACTGAAGCTTTCTTT.

V usage is TRBV5-1 and J usage is TRBJ2-1; TRBD2 aligns across 13 bases. Germline-derived CDR1 and CDR2 are SGHRS and YFSETQ. V gave up 3 bases and J gave up 7 bases; unmatched junction bases: 4. This CDR3 region has 15 residues. Here the CDR3 reads CASSSGLAGVNEQFF. As DNA, the CDR3 is TGCGCCAGCAGCTCCGGACTAGCGGGAGTGAATGAGCAGTTCTTC.

As regards this clone: The identical CDR3 is also encoded by other nucleotide sequences in the sample. This chain connects TRBV7-9 to TRBJ2-5, with 11 bases aligning to TRBD2. Germline V gives CDR1 SEHNR, CDR2 FQNEAQ (reference sequence). The CDR3 loop spans 16 amino acids. After removal of 0 bases from V and 2 bases from J, the junction contained 2 bases not matched to a gene. The CDR3 sequence is CASSLALAGGQETQYF. The CDR3 bases are TGTGCCAGCAGCTTAGCGCTAGCGGGAGGTCAAGAGACCCAGTACTTC. Combining the CDR3 with reference TRBV7-9 and TRBJ2-5 gives the whole variable domain DTGVSQNPRHKITKRGQNVTFRCDPISEHNRLYWYRQTLGQGPEFLTYFQNEAQLEKSRLLSDRFSAERPKGSFSTLEIQRTEQGDSAMYLCASSLALAGGQETQYFGPGTRLLVL.

This chain links TRBV15 with TRBJ2-7; 8 positions agree with TRBD1. This CDR3 spans 14 amino acids. The germline gives CDR1 LNHNV, CDR2 YYDKDF (reference sequence). The V segment lost 4 bases and the J segment 0 bases; nucleotides outside the gene matches: 2. In DNA form, the CDR3 reads TGTGCCACCAGCATGGACAGGGCCTCCTACGAGCAGTACTTC. Its translation: CATSMDRASYEQYF.

V and J are TRBV9 and TRBJ2-7; 10 bases align to TRBD2. V gave up 4 bases and J gave up 5 bases; unmatched junction bases: 9. This CDR3 is built from 15 residues. Germline V gene lookup returns CDR1 SGDLS and CDR2 YYNGEE. Here the CDR3 DNA reads TGTGCCAGCAGCACAAGCGGGAGGGCCGCGGACGAGCAGTACTTC. Translating gives CASSTSGRAADEQYF.

In its sample, this clone was seen once. The chain has TRBV7-8 and TRBJ2-3; 11 bases match TRBD2. In germline, CDR1 is SGHVS, CDR2 FQNEAQ. V shed 4 bases and J 1 base; nucleotides not matched to a gene: 4. This CDR3 has 16 amino acids. CDR3 in DNA: TGTGCCAGCAGCTCAACGGGACTAGCGGGCACAGATACGCAGTATTTT. It specifies CASSSTGLAGTDTQYF.

CDR3: CASSLTGNNSPLHF. The CDR3 bases are TGTGCCAGCAGCCTAACAGGGAATAATTCACCCCTCCACTTT. The chain links TRBV14 to TRBJ1-6; D possibly corresponds to TRBD1 (6 bases). The CDR3 has 14 amino acids. V gave up 4 bases and J gave up 5 bases, with 9 bases separating them. The germline CDR1 and CDR2 sequences are SGHDN and FVKESK. Based on the CDR3 plus reference TRBV14 and TRBJ1-6, the full variable domain is EAGVTQFPSHSVIEKGQTVTLRCDPISGHDNLYWYRRVMGKEIKFLLHFVKESKQDESGMPNNRFLAERTGGTYSTLKVQPAELEDSGVYFCASSLTGNNSPLHFGNGTRLTVT.

Points on this clone: The same CDR3 is also encoded by other DNA sequences in this sample. The chain uses TRBV7-9 and TRBJ1-1, with 7 bases fitting TRBD1. Per the germline V gene, CDR1 is SEHNR and CDR2 is FQNEAQ (reference sequence). V gave up 1 base and J gave up 5 bases; unmatched junction bases: 4. The CDR3 consists of 14 residues. Here the CDR3 reads CASSLEGARTEAFF. The CDR3 nucleotides are TGTGCCAGCAGCTTAGAGGGGGCACGGACTGAAGCTTTCTTT.

This chain joins TRBV14 and TRBJ2-5; D is undetermined. V lost 1 base to trimming and J lost 5 bases, with 11 bases between them. Germline values: CDR1 SGHDN, CDR2 FVKESK. This CDR3 is built from 14 residues. The CDR3 DNA reads as TGTGCCAGCAGCCAAGTGGGTTACGGGGAGACCCAGTACTTC. Residues: CASSQVGYGETQYF.

This chain joins TRBV27 and TRBJ2-1; D remains unclear. The CDR3 extends over 16 amino acids. Germline V gene lookup returns CDR1 MNHEY and CDR2 SMNVEV (reference sequence). The germline V and J ends were trimmed by 6 bases and 0 bases, with 15 bases remaining between them. CDR3 nucleotide sequence: TGTGCCAGCAGCCCACCCCCTCCCCGCTCCTACAATGAGCAGTTCTTC. Protein sequence: CASSPPPPRSYNEQFF.

This clone was recorded once. The chain uses TRBV7-3 and TRBJ2-1; possible D gene TRBD1, 6 bases. V lost 5 bases and J 5 bases, leaving 22 bases between the germline ends. The length of the CDR3 is 17 residues. CDR1 and CDR2 from the germline V gene are SGHTA and FQGTGA. This CDR3 is CASSPTTVRGNHNEQFF. CDR3 coding DNA: TGTGCCAGCAGCCCAACAACGGTAAGGGGGAACCACAATGAGCAGTTCTTC.

This clone was picked up a small number of times. V usage is TRBV5-1 and J usage is TRBJ1-2; TRBD1 aligns across 8 bases. The CDR3 covers 13 residues. Germline CDR1 reads SGHRS; CDR2 reads YFSETQ. The ends lost 6 bases at V and 4 bases at J; junction bases unmatched: 5. The CDR3 coding sequence is TGCGCCAGCACAACAGGGGGTAGCTATGGCTACACCTTC. Amino acids: CASTTGGSYGYTF.

The chain recombines TRBV5-6 with TRBJ2-2; possibly TRBD2 for D (6 bases). Germline CDR1 SGHDT, CDR2 YYEEEE. The CDR3 consists of 17 residues. Trimming left V 4 bases short and J 0 bases short, with 16 bases between. This chain's CDR3 is CASSQLVRTTNTGELFF. The CDR3 coding sequence is TGTGCCAGCAGCCAACTAGTCCGGACTACGAACACCGGGGAGCTGTTTTTT.

The V gene is TRBV5-1, the J gene TRBJ1-2; no clear D. Germline values: CDR1 SGHRS, CDR2 YFSETQ. V lost 3 bases and J 8 bases, leaving 14 bases between the germline ends. The CDR3 consists of 13 residues. The chain's CDR3 is CASSSTPPWGYTF. CDR3 bases: TGCGCCAGCAGCTCGACTCCCCCGTGGGGCTACACCTTC.

This clone was seen only once. The chain is built from TRBV7-9 and TRBJ1-2, with TRBD1 as a possible D gene (5 bases). Germline CDR1 SEHNR, CDR2 FQNEAQ (reference sequence). V was shortened by 5 bases and J by 1 base, with 14 bases between the two germline ends. This CDR3 comprises 15 residues. Written as DNA, the CDR3 is TGTGCCAGCAGCCTACGGGACCGCCATAACTATGGCTACACCTTC. Its translation: CASSLRDRHNYGYTF.

The genes are TRBV5-3 and TRBJ1-4; 7 nucleotides align to TRBD1. TRBV5-3 is flagged as an ORF with uncertain function. Trimming at V came to 3 bases and at J to 6 bases, leaving 5 bases not matched to a gene. The CDR3 runs 14 residues. The CDR3 DNA reads as TGTGCCAGAAGCTCAGGGGGGCATGATGAAAAACTGTTTTTT. Amino acids: CARSSGGHDEKLFF.

The CDR3 sequence: CASSELSGANYGYTF. The CDR3 DNA reads as TGTGCCAGCAGTGAACTCTCAGGAGCTAACTATGGCTACACCTTC. The V and J genes are TRBV6-1 and TRBJ1-2; D is unresolved. Germline V CDR1 and CDR2: MNHNS, SASEGT. This CDR3 has 15 residues. Deletions cut 2 bases from V and 0 bases from J, with 10 bases between.

This chain joins TRBV27 and TRBJ2-7; 11 bases match TRBD2. This CDR3 spans 15 amino acids. The ends lost 3 bases at V and 5 bases at J; junction bases unmatched: 6. The germline CDR1 and CDR2 sequences are MNHEY and SMNVEV (reference sequence). CDR3 region: CASSFLAGGLDEQYF. The DNA of the CDR3 is TGTGCCAGCAGTTTCCTAGCGGGAGGTCTGGACGAGCAGTACTTC.

V gene TRBV11-2 combines with J gene TRBJ1-2; D is uncertain. Germline V gene sequence: CDR1 SGHAT, CDR2 FQNNGV. V lost 5 bases, J lost 2 bases, and 12 bases lay in between. This CDR3 is built from 14 residues. CDR3 DNA sequence: TGTGCCAGCAGCCTCGGCTTGGGCAACTATGGCTACACCTTC. Amino acids: CASSLGLGNYGYTF.

The chain links TRBV4-1 to TRBJ2-5, with no clear D. The germline gives CDR1 MGHRA, CDR2 YSYEKL. The germline V and J ends were trimmed by 5 bases and 9 bases, with 16 bases remaining between them. The CDR3 extends over 13 amino acids. The DNA for the CDR3 is TGCGCCAGCAGCTTGGACGGCTATGAGGCCCAGTACTTC. This translates into CASSLDGYEAQYF.

The gene calls are TRBV19 and TRBJ1-1; D is ambiguous. CDR3 length equals 14 residues. V was trimmed by 3 bases and J by 0 bases, leaving 8 bases between them. The germline gives CDR1 LNHDA, CDR2 SQIVND (reference sequence). CDR3 bases: TGTGCCAGTAGTATGGTGCCAGTGAACACTGAAGCTTTCTTT. Its translation is CASSMVPVNTEAFF.